The next 9 T cell receptor beta chains were all read from a single sample in a study of vaccination effects on CD4 cells after COVID-19. Sequenced by immunoSEQ multiplex PCR; TCRdb stores in-frame clones only, minus some. This repertoire shows about 51,000 clones, approximately 74% found once; its top ten account for roughly 7.8%. Their antigens are not known. Having been cultured for around ten days, the cells underwent CD4+ T cell isolation. Sequenced here: CD4+ T cells from PBMCs cultured without peptide, sampled before COVID-19 vaccination. These receptors were obtained from a human donor who had a prior SARS-CoV-2 infection.

Only one count was recorded for this clone. The chain employs TRBV5-1 and TRBJ2-3, with 7 positions matching TRBD1. CDR1 and CDR2 from the germline V gene are SGHRS and YFSETQ. V dropped 6 bases and J dropped 1; count of bases not matched to a gene: 5. The CDR3 totals 14 residues. CDR3 nucleotides: TGCGCCAGCATGAGACAGGGAGGCACAGATACGCAGTATTTT. This translates into CASMRQGGTDTQYF.

For the CDR3, the DNA is TGTGCCAGCTCACCCCTCGGGGGGGGCGTCGAAAAACTGTTTTTT. The encoded protein is CASSPLGGGVEKLFF. This rearrangement joins TRBV18 to TRBJ1-4, with a tentative D call TRBD1 (6 bases). V lost 3 bases and J 8 bases, leaving 16 bases between the germline ends. CDR1 is KGHSH, CDR2 LQKENI, per germline. The CDR3 totals 15 residues.

The rearrangement links TRBV19 to TRBJ2-6, with D tentatively TRBD1 (6 bases). Trimming took 5 bases from V and 0 from J, leaving 8 bases between them. The CDR3 spans 15 residues. Looked up from germline, CDR1 is LNHDA and CDR2 is SQIVND (reference sequence). The DNA of the CDR3 is TGTGCCAGTAGTGCAGGGGCCTCTGGGGCCAACGTCCTGACTTTC. Protein product: CASSAGASGANVLTF.

The CDR3 spells CASRELAGPITLTDTQYF. CDR3 coding DNA: TGTGCCAGTCGAGAGCTAGCGGGACCAATAACCCTCACAGATACGCAGTATTTT. The V call is TRBV2, the J call TRBJ2-3; 9 bases match TRBD2. The CDR3 extends over 18 amino acids. Germline CDR1 SNHLY, CDR2 FYNNEI. V gave up 9 bases and J gave up 2 bases; unmatched junction bases: 18.

The chain links TRBV5-1 to TRBJ1-4; D gene ambiguous. The CDR3 has 15 amino acids. The germline V gene has CDR1 SGHRS and CDR2 YFSETQ. Trimming took off 2 bases at V and 4 bases at J, with 12 bases between the two ends. CDR3 in amino acids: CASSLRTAYNEKLFF. The CDR3 DNA follows: TGCGCCAGCAGCTTACGGACGGCCTATAATGAAAAACTGTTTTTT.

This clone has a handful of counts. The chain combines TRBV10-3 with TRBJ1-6, with D possibly being TRBD1 (5 bases). Trimming pared 9 bases from V and 9 bases from J, leaving 15 bases between. Per germline, CDR1 ENHRY and CDR2 SYGVKD. CDR3 length equals 13 residues. The CDR3 DNA sequence: TGTGCCATTTCCCTCGATGGGGCTTCACCCCTCCACTTT. Its protein product is CAISLDGASPLHF.

A few counts support this clone. V usage is TRBV4-3 and J usage is TRBJ1-4; possible D gene TRBD1, 5 bases. V lost 0 bases to trimming and J lost 3 bases, with 8 bases between them. CDR1 and CDR2 (germline): LGHNA, YSLEER. The CDR3 contains 15 residues. CDR3 in amino acids: CASSQDPQANEKLFF. The CDR3 coding sequence is TGCGCCAGCAGCCAAGACCCACAGGCTAATGAAAAACTGTTTTTT.

This chain connects TRBV6-5 to TRBJ2-7; 8 nucleotides line up with TRBD2. CDR3 length equals 16 residues. Per germline, CDR1 MNHEY and CDR2 SVGAGI. Trimming removed 2 bases from V and 3 bases from J; junction bases left unmatched: 9. CDR3 coding DNA: TGTGCCAGCAGTTACGCTTTCGCGGGAGGATTCTACGAGCAGTACTTC. This codes for CASSYAFAGGFYEQYF.

The rearrangement links TRBV2 to TRBJ1-1; TRBD1 matches at 7 bases. CDR3 length: 13 amino acids. Germline CDR1 SNHLY, CDR2 FYNNEI. V lost 7 bases and J lost 1; bases outside the gene matches: 3. CDR3 nucleotides: TGTGCCAGCACGGGACAGAGGAACACTGAAGCTTTCTTT. Amino acid sequence: CASTGQRNTEAFF.